This is a list of T cell receptor beta chains from one sample in a study of shared clonotypes between healthy human individuals. Using immunoSEQ multiplex PCR, the repertoire was profiled, and TCRdb retains in-frame clones only, with some absent. The data contain 400,000 to 500,000 clones, roughly 85% of them singletons. Sequencing input: PBMCs. The receptors shown here come from a middle-aged woman in good health. Some clones in this sample may be carry-over from other donors' samples. CDR3s include the opening cysteine and the closing phenylalanine or tryptophan. The D gene is left open where the match is weak. The listing skips clone size in some rows; elsewhere it reads once, few, many or a size class.

cdr3_nt: TGTGCCAGTAGTACCCCCCAGCGGGGGAGCACAGATACGCAGTATTTT
cdr3_aa: CASSTPQRGSTDTQYF
d_call: TRBD2
j_call: TRBJ2-3
clone_size: -
cdr3_length: 16
v_call: TRBV19

cdr3_nt: TGTGCCAGTAGTCAGCCGTGGGGAGGGACGGCAACCTACGAGCAGTACTTC
cdr3_aa: CASSQPWGGTATYEQYF
d_call: TRBD2
j_call: TRBJ2-7
clone_size: -
cdr3_length: 17
v_call: TRBV19

cdr3_nt: TGTGCCAGCAGTGCGTTGGGACAGGGGAACCATGGCTACACCTTC
cdr3_aa: CASSALGQGNHGYTF
d_call: TRBD1
j_call: TRBJ1-2
clone_size: -
cdr3_length: 15
v_call: TRBV6-4

cdr3_nt: TGCGCCAGCAGCCAAGATCCGTGGGGGAACTATGGCTACACCTTC
cdr3_aa: CASSQDPWGNYGYTF
d_call: -
j_call: TRBJ1-2
clone_size: many
cdr3_length: 15
v_call: TRBV4-3

cdr3_nt: TGCGCCAGCAGATCCCAGGGATCGGATACGCAGTATTTT
cdr3_aa: CASRSQGSDTQYF
d_call: -
j_call: TRBJ2-3
clone_size: -
cdr3_length: 13
v_call: TRBV5-1

cdr3_nt: TGCGCCAGCAGCCTCCGGGAGTGGGAGTCAGCCAAAAACATTCAGTACTTC
cdr3_aa: CASSLREWESAKNIQYF
d_call: -
j_call: TRBJ2-4
clone_size: once
cdr3_length: 17
v_call: TRBV4-1

cdr3_nt: TGTGCCAGCAGCTTGGCTACAGGGCCGGGAAACACCATATATTTT
cdr3_aa: CASSLATGPGNTIYF
d_call: -
j_call: TRBJ1-3
clone_size: -
cdr3_length: 15
v_call: TRBV7-9

cdr3_nt: TGCGCCAGCAGCCTACAGGACAGCTCCATGAACACTGAAGCTTTCTTT
cdr3_aa: CASSLQDSSMNTEAFF
d_call: -
j_call: TRBJ1-1
clone_size: -
cdr3_length: 16
v_call: TRBV5-1

cdr3_nt: TGCGCCAGCGGGACACCGGGTTCGGAGACCCAGTACTTC
cdr3_aa: CASGTPGSETQYF
d_call: -
j_call: TRBJ2-5
clone_size: -
cdr3_length: 13
v_call: TRBV5-1

cdr3_nt: TGTGCCACCAGCGGACTGAGGGTCCCAGGGAGGGAGACCCAGTACTTC
cdr3_aa: CATSGLRVPGRETQYF
d_call: -
j_call: TRBJ2-5
clone_size: -
cdr3_length: 16
v_call: TRBV15

cdr3_nt: TGCGCCAGCAGCTTGAGCGGGAGTGATAGCGGGGAGCTGTTTTTT
cdr3_aa: CASSLSGSDSGELFF
d_call: TRBD2
j_call: TRBJ2-2
clone_size: -
cdr3_length: 15
v_call: TRBV5-1

cdr3_nt: TGTGCCAGCAGCTACTCCCTTGGGGAGGCGACCACCGGGGAGCTGTTTTTT
cdr3_aa: CASSYSLGEATTGELFF
d_call: -
j_call: TRBJ2-2
clone_size: -
cdr3_length: 17
v_call: TRBV7-3

cdr3_nt: TGTGCCTGGACCGAAGACTTTTACAATGAGCAGTTCTTC
cdr3_aa: CAWTEDFYNEQFF
d_call: -
j_call: TRBJ2-1
clone_size: -
cdr3_length: 13
v_call: TRBV30

cdr3_nt: TGCAGCGTTGCGAATGTAGAGACCCAGTACTTC
cdr3_aa: CSVANVETQYF
d_call: -
j_call: TRBJ2-5
clone_size: -
cdr3_length: 11
v_call: TRBV29-1

cdr3_nt: TGTGCCAGCAGCCTACCTAGTGGAAACACCATATATTTT
cdr3_aa: CASSLPSGNTIYF
d_call: -
j_call: TRBJ1-3
clone_size: -
cdr3_length: 13
v_call: TRBV11-2

cdr3_nt: TGTGCCAGCAGTTCGTGGAGGGACAGTCTCAGGCGGGGCTATGGCTACACCTTC
cdr3_aa: CASSSWRDSLRRGYGYTF
d_call: TRBD1
j_call: TRBJ1-2
clone_size: -
cdr3_length: 18
v_call: TRBV7-9

cdr3_nt: TGCGCCAGCAGCCAAGGGTACAGGGGTAATCAGCCCCAGCATTTT
cdr3_aa: CASSQGYRGNQPQHF
d_call: TRBD1
j_call: TRBJ1-5
clone_size: few
cdr3_length: 15
v_call: TRBV4-1

cdr3_nt: TGTGCCATCAGTGAAGACAGGGGAGGATGGAATGAGCAGTTCTTC
cdr3_aa: CAISEDRGGWNEQFF
d_call: TRBD1
j_call: TRBJ2-1
clone_size: once
cdr3_length: 15
v_call: TRBV10-3

cdr3_nt: TGTGCCAGCAGCAAGTACAAGGCGGGAACCTACGAGCAGTACTTC
cdr3_aa: CASSKYKAGTYEQYF
d_call: -
j_call: TRBJ2-7
clone_size: -
cdr3_length: 15
v_call: TRBV21-1

cdr3_nt: TGTGCCAGCAGACGGACAGGGGCAGGAGGCTACACCTTC
cdr3_aa: CASRRTGAGGYTF
d_call: TRBD1
j_call: TRBJ1-2
clone_size: -
cdr3_length: 13
v_call: TRBV5-6

cdr3_nt: TGTGCCAGCAGCTTAGGACCGGCCACAACTAATGAAAAACTGTTTTTT
cdr3_aa: CASSLGPATTNEKLFF
d_call: -
j_call: TRBJ1-4
clone_size: -
cdr3_length: 16
v_call: TRBV7-8

cdr3_nt: TGTGCCAGCAGCCCCATCAGGACAGGCGCTTCCTACAATGAGCAGTTCTTC
cdr3_aa: CASSPIRTGASYNEQFF
d_call: -
j_call: TRBJ2-1
clone_size: -
cdr3_length: 17
v_call: TRBV21-1

cdr3_nt: TGTGCCAGCAGTCTCCGGGACAGGGGTGAAGCTTTCTTT
cdr3_aa: CASSLRDRGEAFF
d_call: TRBD1
j_call: TRBJ1-1
clone_size: -
cdr3_length: 13
v_call: TRBV27

cdr3_nt: TGTGCCACCAGCAGAGGGCCGACTAGCGGGTGGGGGACCCAGTACTTC
cdr3_aa: CATSRGPTSGWGTQYF
d_call: TRBD2
j_call: TRBJ2-5
clone_size: -
cdr3_length: 16
v_call: TRBV15

cdr3_nt: TGTGCCAGCAGCCACGGCAGGGTGATGAACACTGAAGCTTTCTTT
cdr3_aa: CASSHGRVMNTEAFF
d_call: -
j_call: TRBJ1-1
clone_size: -
cdr3_length: 15
v_call: TRBV11-3

cdr3_nt: TGTGCCAGCAGCTTGAAACGTCGACAGGTTCAAGAGACCCAGTACTTC
cdr3_aa: CASSLKRRQVQETQYF
d_call: -
j_call: TRBJ2-5
clone_size: -
cdr3_length: 16
v_call: TRBV11-2

cdr3_nt: TGTGCCAGCAGTCCCCACCCGTACGAGCAGTACTTC
cdr3_aa: CASSPHPYEQYF
d_call: -
j_call: TRBJ2-7
clone_size: -
cdr3_length: 12
v_call: TRBV28

cdr3_nt: TGTGCCAGCAGCCCAGTGGCAGGGACGAGCGGCTACACCTTC
cdr3_aa: CASSPVAGTSGYTF
d_call: -
j_call: TRBJ1-2
clone_size: -
cdr3_length: 14
v_call: TRBV7-2

cdr3_nt: TGTGCCACTCGGACTGATAAAGAGACCCAGTACTTC
cdr3_aa: CATRTDKETQYF
d_call: -
j_call: TRBJ2-5
clone_size: few
cdr3_length: 12
v_call: TRBV21-1

cdr3_nt: TGTGCCAGCGCCCGAGAGCCCGACTTCACCGGGGAGCTGTTTTTT
cdr3_aa: CASAREPDFTGELFF
d_call: -
j_call: TRBJ2-2
clone_size: -
cdr3_length: 15
v_call: TRBV7-3

cdr3_nt: TGCGCCAGCAGCTTGGCACTACCCACAGATACGCAGTATTTT
cdr3_aa: CASSLALPTDTQYF
d_call: -
j_call: TRBJ2-3
clone_size: -
cdr3_length: 14
v_call: TRBV5-1

cdr3_nt: TGTGCCAGCAGCCCCTTGGGCCAGTGGACAGATTCGATTTACACCTTC
cdr3_aa: CASSPLGQWTDSIYTF
d_call: -
j_call: TRBJ1-2
clone_size: -
cdr3_length: 16
v_call: TRBV4-2

cdr3_nt: TGCGCCAGCAGCTTGGGGCAGAGAGATACGCAGTATTTT
cdr3_aa: CASSLGQRDTQYF
d_call: -
j_call: TRBJ2-3
clone_size: -
cdr3_length: 13
v_call: TRBV5-1